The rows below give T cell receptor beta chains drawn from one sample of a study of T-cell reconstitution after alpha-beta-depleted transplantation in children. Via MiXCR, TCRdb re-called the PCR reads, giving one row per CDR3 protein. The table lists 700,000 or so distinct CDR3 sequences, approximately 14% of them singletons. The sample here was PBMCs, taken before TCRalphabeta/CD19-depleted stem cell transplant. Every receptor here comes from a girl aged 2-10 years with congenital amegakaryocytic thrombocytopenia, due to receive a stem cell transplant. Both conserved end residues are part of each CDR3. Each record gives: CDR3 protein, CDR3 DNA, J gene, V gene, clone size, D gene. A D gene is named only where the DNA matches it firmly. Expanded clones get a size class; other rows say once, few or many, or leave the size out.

CASSLWGTPLDEQFF TGTGCCAGCAGTTTATGGGGGACTCCCTTGGATGAGCAGTTCTTC TRBJ2-1 TRBV27 NA NA
CSAITGTGTTDTQYF TGCAGTGCCATAACCGGGACAGGGACCACAGATACGCAGTATTTT TRBJ2-3 TRBV20-1 many TRBD1
CSASGLAGVYEQYF TGCAGTGCGTCAGGACTAGCGGGAGTCTACGAGCAGTACTTC TRBJ2-7 TRBV20-1 many TRBD2
CASSLEAISHNEQFF TGCGCCAGCAGCTTGGAGGCTATTAGCCATAATGAGCAGTTCTTC TRBJ2-1 TRBV5-1 many NA
CASRGLADLNIQYF TGTGCCAGTAGAGGACTAGCGGACCTAAACATTCAGTACTTC TRBJ2-4 TRBV19 few TRBD2
CASLPSGVYNEQFF TGTGCCAGCCTCCCTAGCGGAGTCTACAATGAGCAGTTCTTC TRBJ2-1 TRBV12-3/TRBV12-4 many TRBD2
CASSLRTYNEQLF TGCGCCAGCAGCTTGCGGACTTACAATGAGCAGTTGTTC TRBJ2-1 TRBV5-1 NA NA
CASRGAGRYEQYF TGTGCCAGCAGAGGGGCCGGGAGGTACGAGCAGTACTTC TRBJ2-7 TRBV11-2 once TRBD2
CASSLETGMDGYTF TGTGCCAGCAGCTTAGAAACAGGGATGGATGGCTACACCTTC TRBJ1-2 TRBV7-6 NA NA
CASSEGPGPDEQFF TGCGCCAGCAGCGAGGGTCCCGGGCCCGATGAGCAGTTCTTC TRBJ2-1 TRBV5-1 NA NA
CASNVLAEGGSYEQYF TGTGCCAGCAACGTACTAGCGGAGGGCGGTAGTTACGAGCAGTACTTC TRBJ2-7 TRBV2 many TRBD2
CASSPGSAPLNTGELFF TGTGCCAGCAGCCCGGGGAGCGCTCCACTGAACACCGGGGAGCTGTTTTTT TRBJ2-2 TRBV7-8 few NA
CASSPQGVSSPLHF TGTGCCAGCTCACCACAAGGAGTCAGCTCACCCCTCCACTTT TRBJ1-6 TRBV18 NA NA
CASSIGQAKDNEQFF TGCGCCAGCAGCATCGGACAGGCCAAGGACAATGAGCAGTTCTTC TRBJ2-1 TRBV5-1 many TRBD1
CSALGSGAAGELFF TGCAGTGCTCTGGGGTCGGGGGCGGCCGGGGAGCTGTTTTTT TRBJ2-2 TRBV20-1 NA NA
CASSSRGREEGPDTQYF TGTGCCAGCAGTTCCAGGGGGCGGGAGGAAGGACCAGATACGCAGTATTTT TRBJ2-3 TRBV12-3/TRBV12-4 many NA
CASSLSGLETSTDTQYF TGTGCCAGCAGTCTATCCGGTTTGGAGACTAGCACAGATACGCAGTATTTT TRBJ2-3 TRBV27 few NA
CASSVGTSGRAFETQYF TGTGCCAGCAGTGTCGGGACTAGCGGGAGGGCCTTCGAGACCCAGTACTTC TRBJ2-5 TRBV12-3/TRBV12-4 few TRBD2
CASSINRLAQETQYF TGTGCCAGCAGTATTAACCGACTAGCCCAAGAGACCCAGTACTTC TRBJ2-5 TRBV7-9 few TRBD2